The TCR beta chain described here comes from a study of T cells after yellow fever vaccination. Overall study: For low cell numbers, libraries were made with SMART-Seq v4 Ultra Low Input. Study-level points and caveats: Most primary-vaccination clones reappeared after the booster (approximately 95% CD4, 85% to 90% CD8).

Ten or more counts support this clonotype. The antigen is undetermined. TCRdb recomputed calls from the 5' RACE reads with MiXCR, one row per CDR3 protein. The data hold approximately 150,000 distinct CDR3 sequences, with 6.2% observed a single time. The CDR3 spans 15 residues. V was trimmed by 6 bases and J by 3 bases, leaving 18 bases between them. Germline CDR1 is DFQATT and CDR2 is SNEGSKA (reference sequence). V usage is TRBV20-1 and J usage is TRBJ1-3; D may be TRBD1 (5 bases). This clonotype originated in a young man who received the YFV17D yellow fever vaccine. Material: CD4+ T cells sorted from PBMCs, obtained on the day of the first yellow fever vaccination. The CDR3 sequence: CSARDGGAFGNTIYF. The DNA for the CDR3 is TGCAGTGCCAGGGACGGCGGGGCCTTTGGAAACACCATATATTTT.